The subject of this entry is one T cell receptor (beta chain). Its target is not known. Germline CDR1 is SEHNR and CDR2 is FQNEAQ (reference sequence). V was trimmed by 4 bases and J by 10 bases, leaving 10 bases between them. The CDR3 has 11 residues. The data derive from a study of beta chain features in type 1 diabetes. Study-level points and caveats: Type 1 diabetes patients had TCRB CDR3s that were shorter (moderately but significantly so) in all four CD4+ subsets. Patients and controls would share equally any PCR tilt toward shorter templates.

Sorting based on CD45RO/CCR7/CD25/CD127/CD95/CD27 separated CD4+ naive, central memory, regulatory and stem cell-like memory cells. All of the isolated RNA was reverse transcribed, so expressed TCRB transcripts were sequenced. The average output of naive, central memory and regulatory T cell samples was 3.6 million or so reads. Sequenced by immunoSEQ multiplex PCR; TCRdb stores in-frame clones only, minus some. The data show around 140,000 clones, with 10% to 15% seen just once and roughly 1.4% held by the top ten. The specimen was central memory CD4+ T cells from blood. The genes are TRBV7-9 and TRBJ1-1; no clear D gene. The receptor was isolated from a young man with type 1 diabetes. The CDR3 bases are TGTGCCAGCAGCTCTCATCGTGGAGCTTTCTTT. Translation: CASSSHRGAFF.